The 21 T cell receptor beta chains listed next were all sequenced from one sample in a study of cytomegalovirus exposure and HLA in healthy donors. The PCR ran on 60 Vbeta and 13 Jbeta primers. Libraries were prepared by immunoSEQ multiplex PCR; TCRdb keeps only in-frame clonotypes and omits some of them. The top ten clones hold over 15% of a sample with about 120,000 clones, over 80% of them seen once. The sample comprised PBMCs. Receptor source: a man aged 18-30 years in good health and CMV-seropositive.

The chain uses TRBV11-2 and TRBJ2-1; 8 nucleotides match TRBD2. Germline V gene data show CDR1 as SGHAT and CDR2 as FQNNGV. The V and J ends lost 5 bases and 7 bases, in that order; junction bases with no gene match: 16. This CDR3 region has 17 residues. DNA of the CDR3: TGTGCCAGCAGCCCACCCCGCCTAGCGGGCCTATGGAATGAGCAGTTCTTC. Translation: CASSPPRLAGLWNEQFF.

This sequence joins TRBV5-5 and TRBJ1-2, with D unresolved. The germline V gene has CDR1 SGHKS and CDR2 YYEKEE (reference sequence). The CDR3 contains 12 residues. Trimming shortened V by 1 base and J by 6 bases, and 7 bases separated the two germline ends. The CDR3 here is CASSLIEDGYTF. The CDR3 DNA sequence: TGTGCCAGCAGCTTGATCGAGGATGGCTACACCTTC.

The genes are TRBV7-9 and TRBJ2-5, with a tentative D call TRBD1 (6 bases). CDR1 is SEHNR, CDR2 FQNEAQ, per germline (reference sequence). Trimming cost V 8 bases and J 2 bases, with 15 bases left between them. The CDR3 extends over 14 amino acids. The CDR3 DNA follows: TGTGCCAGCGGAAGGACAGTTCCACAAGAGACCCAGTACTTC. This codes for CASGRTVPQETQYF.

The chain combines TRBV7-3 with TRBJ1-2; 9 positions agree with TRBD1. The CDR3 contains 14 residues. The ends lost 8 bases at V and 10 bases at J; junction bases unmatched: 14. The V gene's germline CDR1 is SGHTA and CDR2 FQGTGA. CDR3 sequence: CASSPTTGGEPYTF. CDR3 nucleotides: TGTGCCAGCTCACCCACTACAGGGGGCGAGCCCTACACCTTC. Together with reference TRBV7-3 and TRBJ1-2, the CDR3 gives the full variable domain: GAGVSQTPSNKVTEKGKYVELRCDPISGHTALYWYRQSLGQGPEFLIYFQGTGAADDSGLPNDRFFAVRPEGSVSTLKIQRTERGDSAVYLCASSPTTGGEPYTFGSGTRLTVV.

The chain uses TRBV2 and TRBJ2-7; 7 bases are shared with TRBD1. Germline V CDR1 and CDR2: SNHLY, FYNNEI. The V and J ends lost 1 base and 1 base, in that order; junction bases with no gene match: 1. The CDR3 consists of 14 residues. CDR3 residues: CASSEETGSYEQYF. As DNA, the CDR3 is TGTGCCAGCAGTGAAGAGACAGGGTCCTACGAGCAGTACTTC.

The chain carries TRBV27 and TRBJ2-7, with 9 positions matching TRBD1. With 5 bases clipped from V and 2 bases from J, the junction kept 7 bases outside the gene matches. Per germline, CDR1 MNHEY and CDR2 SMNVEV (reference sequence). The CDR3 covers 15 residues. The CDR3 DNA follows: TGTGCCAGCAGTCTATTGGGACAGGGAACCTACGAGCAGTACTTC. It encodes CASSLLGQGTYEQYF.

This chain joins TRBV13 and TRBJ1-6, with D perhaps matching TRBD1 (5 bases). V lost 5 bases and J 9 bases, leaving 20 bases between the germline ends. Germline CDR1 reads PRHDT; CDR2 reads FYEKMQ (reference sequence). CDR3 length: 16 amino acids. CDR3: CASSRTVAGWGSPLHF. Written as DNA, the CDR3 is TGTGCCAGCAGCCGGACGGTGGCAGGGTGGGGTTCACCCCTCCACTTT.

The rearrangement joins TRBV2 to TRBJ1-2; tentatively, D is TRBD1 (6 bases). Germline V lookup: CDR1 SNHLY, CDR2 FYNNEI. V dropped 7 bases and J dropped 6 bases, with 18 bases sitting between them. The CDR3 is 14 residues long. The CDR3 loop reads CASNSQGLVDGYTF. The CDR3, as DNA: TGTGCCAGCAATAGTCAGGGGCTAGTTGATGGCTACACCTTC.

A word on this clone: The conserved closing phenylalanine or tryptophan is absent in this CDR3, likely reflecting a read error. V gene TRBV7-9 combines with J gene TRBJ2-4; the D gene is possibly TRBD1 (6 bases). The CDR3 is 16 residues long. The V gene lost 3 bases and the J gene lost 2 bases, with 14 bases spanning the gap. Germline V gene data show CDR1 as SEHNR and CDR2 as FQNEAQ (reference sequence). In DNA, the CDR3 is TGTGCCAGCAGCTTGCAGGGGTCGGTAACCAAAAACATTCAGTACCTC. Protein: CASSLQGSVTKNIQYL.

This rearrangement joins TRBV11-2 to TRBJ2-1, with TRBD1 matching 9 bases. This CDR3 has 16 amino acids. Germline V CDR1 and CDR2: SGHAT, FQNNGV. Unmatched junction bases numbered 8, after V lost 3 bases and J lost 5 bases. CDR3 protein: CASSFFPGQGDNEQFF. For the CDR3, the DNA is TGTGCCAGCAGCTTTTTCCCGGGACAGGGAGACAATGAGCAGTTCTTC.

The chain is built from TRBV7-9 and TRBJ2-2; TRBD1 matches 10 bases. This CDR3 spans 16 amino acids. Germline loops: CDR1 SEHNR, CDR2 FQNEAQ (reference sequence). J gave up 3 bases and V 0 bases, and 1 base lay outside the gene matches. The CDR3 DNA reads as TGTGCCAGCAGCTTAGCGACAGGGGGCGACACCGGGGAGCTGTTTTTT. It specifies CASSLATGGDTGELFF.

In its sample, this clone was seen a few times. This chain's CDR3 is CASSSPGGSQPQHF. The CDR3 DNA reads as TGTGCCAGCAGCTCACCAGGGGGAAGTCAGCCCCAGCATTTT. V and J are TRBV7-8 and TRBJ1-5; 7 positions agree with TRBD1. V was pared by 4 bases and J by 6 bases, with 6 bases of the junction left unmatched. This CDR3 has 14 residues. Germline values: CDR1 SGHVS, CDR2 FQNEAQ. The entire variable domain, with the rest obtained from reference TRBV7-8 and TRBJ1-5, is as follows: GAGVSQSPRYKVAKRGQDVALRCDPISGHVSLFWYQQALGQGPEFLTYFQNEAQLDKSGLPSDRFFAERPEGSVSTLKIQRTQQEDSAVYLCASSSPGGSQPQHFGDGTRLSIL.

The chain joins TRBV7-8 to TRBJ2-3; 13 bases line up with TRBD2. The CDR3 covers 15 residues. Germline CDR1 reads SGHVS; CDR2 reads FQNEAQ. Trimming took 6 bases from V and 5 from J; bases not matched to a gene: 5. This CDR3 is CASRSGLAGRDTQYF. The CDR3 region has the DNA TGTGCCAGCAGATCGGGACTAGCGGGGAGAGATACGCAGTATTTT.

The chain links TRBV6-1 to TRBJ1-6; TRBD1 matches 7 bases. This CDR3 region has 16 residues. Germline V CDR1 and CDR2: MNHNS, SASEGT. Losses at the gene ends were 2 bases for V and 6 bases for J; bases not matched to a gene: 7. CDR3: CASSESEGAVNSPLHF. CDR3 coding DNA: TGTGCCAGCAGTGAATCCGAGGGGGCGGTTAATTCACCCCTCCACTTT.

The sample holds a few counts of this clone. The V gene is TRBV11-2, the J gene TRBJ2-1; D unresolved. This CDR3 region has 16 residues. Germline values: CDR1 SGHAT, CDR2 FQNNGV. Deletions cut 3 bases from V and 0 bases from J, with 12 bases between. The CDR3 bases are TGTGCCAGCAGCTTGACCTCCCACAGCTCCTACAATGAGCAGTTCTTC. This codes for CASSLTSHSSYNEQFF.

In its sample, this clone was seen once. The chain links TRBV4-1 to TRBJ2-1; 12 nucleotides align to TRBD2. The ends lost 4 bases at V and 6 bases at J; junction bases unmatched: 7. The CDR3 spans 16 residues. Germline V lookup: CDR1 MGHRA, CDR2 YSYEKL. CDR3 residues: CASSLNPSGGANEQFF. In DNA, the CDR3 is TGCGCCAGCAGCCTAAATCCTAGCGGGGGGGCCAATGAGCAGTTCTTC.

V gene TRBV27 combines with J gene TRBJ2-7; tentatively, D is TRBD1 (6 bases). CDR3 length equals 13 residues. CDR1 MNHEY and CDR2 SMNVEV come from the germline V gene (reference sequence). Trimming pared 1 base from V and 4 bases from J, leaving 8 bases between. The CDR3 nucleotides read TGTGCCAGCAGTTTATACAGGGCGTACGAGCAGTACTTC. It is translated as CASSLYRAYEQYF.

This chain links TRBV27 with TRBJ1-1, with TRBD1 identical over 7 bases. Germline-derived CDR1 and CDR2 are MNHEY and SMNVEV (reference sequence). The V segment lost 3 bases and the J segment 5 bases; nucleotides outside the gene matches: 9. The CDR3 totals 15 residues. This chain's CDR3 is CASSFRGLAGTEAFF. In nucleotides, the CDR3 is TGTGCCAGCAGTTTCAGGGGGTTAGCGGGAACTGAAGCTTTCTTT.

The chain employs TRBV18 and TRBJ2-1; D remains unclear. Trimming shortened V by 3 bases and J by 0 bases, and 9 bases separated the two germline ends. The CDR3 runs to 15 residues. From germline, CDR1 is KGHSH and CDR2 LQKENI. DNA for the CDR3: TGTGCCAGCTCACCGCAACCGAGCTCCTACAATGAGCAGTTCTTC. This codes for CASSPQPSSYNEQFF. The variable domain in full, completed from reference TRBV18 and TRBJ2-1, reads NAGVMQNPRHLVRRRGQEARLRCSPMKGHSHVYWYRQLPEEGLKFMVYLQKENIIDESGMPKERFSAEFPKEGPSILRIQQVVRGDSAAYFCASSPQPSSYNEQFFGPGTRLTVL.

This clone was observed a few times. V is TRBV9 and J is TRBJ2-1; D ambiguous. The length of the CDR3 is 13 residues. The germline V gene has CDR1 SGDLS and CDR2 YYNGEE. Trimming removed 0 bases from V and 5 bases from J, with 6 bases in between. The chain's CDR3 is CASSVVSNNEQFF. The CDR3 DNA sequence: TGTGCCAGCAGCGTAGTTTCCAACAATGAGCAGTTCTTC.

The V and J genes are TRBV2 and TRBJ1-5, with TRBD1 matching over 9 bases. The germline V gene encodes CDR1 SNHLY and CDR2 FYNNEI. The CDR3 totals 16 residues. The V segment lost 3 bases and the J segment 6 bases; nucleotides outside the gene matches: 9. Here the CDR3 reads CASSEGTGSSGQPQHF. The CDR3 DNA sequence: TGTGCCAGCAGTGAGGGGACAGGGTCCTCAGGTCAGCCCCAGCATTTT. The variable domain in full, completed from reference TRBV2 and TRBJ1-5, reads EPEVTQTPSHQVTQMGQEVILRCVPISNHLYFYWYRQILGQKVEFLVSFYNNEISEKSEIFDDQFSVERPDGSNFTLKIRSTKLEDSAMYFCASSEGTGSSGQPQHFGDGTRLSIL.